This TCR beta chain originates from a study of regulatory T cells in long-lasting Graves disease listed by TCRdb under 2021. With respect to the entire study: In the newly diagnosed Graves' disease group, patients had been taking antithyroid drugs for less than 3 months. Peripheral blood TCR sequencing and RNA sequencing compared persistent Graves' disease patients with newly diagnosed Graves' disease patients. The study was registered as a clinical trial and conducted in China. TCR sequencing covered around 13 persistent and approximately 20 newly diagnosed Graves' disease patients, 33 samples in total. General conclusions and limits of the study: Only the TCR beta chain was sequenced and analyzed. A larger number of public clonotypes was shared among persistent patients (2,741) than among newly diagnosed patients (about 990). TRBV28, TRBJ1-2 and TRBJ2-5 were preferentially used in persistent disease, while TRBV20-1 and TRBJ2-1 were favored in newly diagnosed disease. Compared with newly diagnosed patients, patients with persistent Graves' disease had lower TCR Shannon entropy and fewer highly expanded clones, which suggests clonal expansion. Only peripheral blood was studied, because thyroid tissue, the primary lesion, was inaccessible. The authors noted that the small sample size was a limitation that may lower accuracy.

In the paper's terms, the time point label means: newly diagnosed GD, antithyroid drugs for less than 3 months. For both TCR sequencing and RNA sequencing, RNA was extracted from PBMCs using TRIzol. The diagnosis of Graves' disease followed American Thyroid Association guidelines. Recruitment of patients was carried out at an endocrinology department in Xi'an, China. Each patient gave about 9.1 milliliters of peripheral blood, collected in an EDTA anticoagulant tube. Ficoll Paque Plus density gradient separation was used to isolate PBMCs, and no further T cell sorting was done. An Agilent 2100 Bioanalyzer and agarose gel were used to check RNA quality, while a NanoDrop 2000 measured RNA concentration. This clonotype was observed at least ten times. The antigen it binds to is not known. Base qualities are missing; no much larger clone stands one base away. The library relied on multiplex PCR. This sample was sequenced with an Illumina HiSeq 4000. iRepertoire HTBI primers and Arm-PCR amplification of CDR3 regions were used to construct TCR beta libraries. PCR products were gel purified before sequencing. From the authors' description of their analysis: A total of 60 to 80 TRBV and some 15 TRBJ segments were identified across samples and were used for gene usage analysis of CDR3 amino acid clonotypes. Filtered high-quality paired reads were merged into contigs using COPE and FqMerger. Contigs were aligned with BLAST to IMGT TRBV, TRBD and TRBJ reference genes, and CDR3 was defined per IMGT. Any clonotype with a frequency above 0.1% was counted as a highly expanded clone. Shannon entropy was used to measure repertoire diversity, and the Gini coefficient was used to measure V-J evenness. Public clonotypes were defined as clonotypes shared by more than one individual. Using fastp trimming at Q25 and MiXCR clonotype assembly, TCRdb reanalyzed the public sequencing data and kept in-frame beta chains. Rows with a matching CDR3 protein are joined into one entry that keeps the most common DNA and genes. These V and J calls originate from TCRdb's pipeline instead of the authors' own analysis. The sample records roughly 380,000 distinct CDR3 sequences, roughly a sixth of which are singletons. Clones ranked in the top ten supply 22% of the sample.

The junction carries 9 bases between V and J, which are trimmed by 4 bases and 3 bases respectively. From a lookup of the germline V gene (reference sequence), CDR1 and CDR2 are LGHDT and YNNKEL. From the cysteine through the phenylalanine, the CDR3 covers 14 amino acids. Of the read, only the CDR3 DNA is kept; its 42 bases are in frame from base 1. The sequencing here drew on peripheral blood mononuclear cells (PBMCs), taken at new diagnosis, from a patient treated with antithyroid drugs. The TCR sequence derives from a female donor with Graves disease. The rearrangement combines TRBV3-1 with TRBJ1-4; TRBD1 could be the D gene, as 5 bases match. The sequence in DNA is TGTGCCAGCAGCCCGACAGCGGCTAATGAAAAACTGTTTTTT. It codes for CASSPTAANEKLFF. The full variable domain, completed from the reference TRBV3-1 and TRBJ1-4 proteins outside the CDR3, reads DTAVSQTPKYLVTQMGNDKSIKCEQNLGHDTMYWYKQDSKKFLKIMFSYNNKELIINETVPNRFSPKSPDKAHLNLHINSLELGDSAVYFCASSPTAANEKLFFGSGTQLSVL.